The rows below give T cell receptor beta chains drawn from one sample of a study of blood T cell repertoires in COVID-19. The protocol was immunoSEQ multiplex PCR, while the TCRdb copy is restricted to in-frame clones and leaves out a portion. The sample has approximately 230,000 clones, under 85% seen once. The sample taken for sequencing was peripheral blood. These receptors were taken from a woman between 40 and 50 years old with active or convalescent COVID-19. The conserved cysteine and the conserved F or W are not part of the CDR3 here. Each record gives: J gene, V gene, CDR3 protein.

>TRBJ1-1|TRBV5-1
ASSLVDGKMNTEAF
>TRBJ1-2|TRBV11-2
ASSLDFPSGNYGYT
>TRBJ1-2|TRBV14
ASSQDFGRPGHGHT
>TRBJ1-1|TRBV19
ASVDRGLNSVAF
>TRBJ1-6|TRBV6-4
ASREIQGGNSPLH
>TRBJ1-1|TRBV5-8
ASSLGLGGTEAF
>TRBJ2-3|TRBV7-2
ASSLRLLPTQY
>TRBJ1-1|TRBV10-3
AIGGVTEAF
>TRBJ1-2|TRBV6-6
ASSLSSATGRNYGYT
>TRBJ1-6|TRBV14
ASSQNGQGYSYNSPLH
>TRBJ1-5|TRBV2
ASNLDRDQPQH
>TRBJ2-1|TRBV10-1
ASSDLGLAGYNEQF